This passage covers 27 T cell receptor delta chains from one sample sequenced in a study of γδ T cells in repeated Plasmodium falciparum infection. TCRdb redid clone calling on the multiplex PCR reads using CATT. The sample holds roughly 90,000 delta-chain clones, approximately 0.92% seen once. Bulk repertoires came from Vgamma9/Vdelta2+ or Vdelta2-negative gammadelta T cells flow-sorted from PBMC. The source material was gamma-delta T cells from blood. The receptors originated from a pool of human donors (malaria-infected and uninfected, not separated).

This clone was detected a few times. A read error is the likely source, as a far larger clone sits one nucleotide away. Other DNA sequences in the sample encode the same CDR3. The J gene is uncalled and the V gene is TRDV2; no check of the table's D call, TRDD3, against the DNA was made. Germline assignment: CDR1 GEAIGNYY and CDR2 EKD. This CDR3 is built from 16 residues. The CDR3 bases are TGTGCCTGTGTCAGTACTGGGGGAGCGTACACCGATAAACTTATCTTT. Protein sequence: CACVSTGGAYTDKLIF.

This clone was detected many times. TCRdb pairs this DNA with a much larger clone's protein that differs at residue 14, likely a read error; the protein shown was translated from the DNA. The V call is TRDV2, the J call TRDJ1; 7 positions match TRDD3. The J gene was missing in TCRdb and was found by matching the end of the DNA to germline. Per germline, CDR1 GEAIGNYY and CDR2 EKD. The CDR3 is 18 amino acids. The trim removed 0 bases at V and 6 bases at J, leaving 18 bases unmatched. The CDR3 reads CACDTVGTWGDGANKLIF. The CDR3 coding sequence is TGTGCCTGTGACACCGTGGGTACCTGGGGGGACGGGGCCAATAAACTCATCTTT.

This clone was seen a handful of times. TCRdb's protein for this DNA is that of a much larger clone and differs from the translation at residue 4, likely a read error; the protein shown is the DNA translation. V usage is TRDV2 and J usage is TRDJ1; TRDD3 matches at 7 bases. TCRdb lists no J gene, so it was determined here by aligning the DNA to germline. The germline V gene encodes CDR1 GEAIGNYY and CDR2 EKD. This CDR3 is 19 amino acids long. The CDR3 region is CACVTPWDTKGPYTDKLIF. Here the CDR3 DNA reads TGTGCCTGTGTCACCCCATGGGATACTAAAGGCCCGTACACCGATAAACTCATCTTT.

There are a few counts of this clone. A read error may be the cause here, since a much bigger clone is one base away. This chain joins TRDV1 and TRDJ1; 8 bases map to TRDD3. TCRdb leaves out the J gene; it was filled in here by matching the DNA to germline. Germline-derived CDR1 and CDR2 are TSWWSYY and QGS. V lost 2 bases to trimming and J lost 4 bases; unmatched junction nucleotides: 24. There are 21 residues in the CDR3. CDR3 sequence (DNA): TGTGCTCTTGGGGAAGGTTCCCCGGGGACTACTGGGGGGTACAAAGGCGATAAACTCATCTTT. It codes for CALGEGSPGTTGGYKGDKLIF.

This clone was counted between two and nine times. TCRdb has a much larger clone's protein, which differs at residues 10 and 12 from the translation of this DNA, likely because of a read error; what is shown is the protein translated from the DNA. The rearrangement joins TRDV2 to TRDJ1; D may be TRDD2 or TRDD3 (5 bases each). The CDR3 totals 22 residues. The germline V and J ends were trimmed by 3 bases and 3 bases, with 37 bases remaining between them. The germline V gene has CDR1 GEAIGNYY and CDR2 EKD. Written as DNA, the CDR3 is TGTGCCTGTGACCCCCTCACTGTACTGGAGGATGCCCTACCTACTATGCCCGATAAACTCATCTTT. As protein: CACDPLTVLEDALPTMPDKLIF.

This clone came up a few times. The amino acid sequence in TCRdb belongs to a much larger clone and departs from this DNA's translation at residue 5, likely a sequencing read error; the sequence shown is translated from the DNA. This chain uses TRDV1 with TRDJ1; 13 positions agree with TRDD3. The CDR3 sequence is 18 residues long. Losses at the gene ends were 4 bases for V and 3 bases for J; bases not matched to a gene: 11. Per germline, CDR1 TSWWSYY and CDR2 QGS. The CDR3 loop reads CALGGSNKLGDTSDKLIF. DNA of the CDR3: TGTGCTCTTGGGGGATCAAATAAACTGGGGGATACGTCCGATAAACTCATCTTT.

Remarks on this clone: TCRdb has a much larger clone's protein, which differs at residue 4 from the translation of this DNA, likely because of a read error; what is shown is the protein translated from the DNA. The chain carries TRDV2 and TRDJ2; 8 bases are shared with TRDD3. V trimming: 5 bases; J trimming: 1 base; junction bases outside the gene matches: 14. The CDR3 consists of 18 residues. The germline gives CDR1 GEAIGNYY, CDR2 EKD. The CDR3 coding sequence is TGTGCCTGTGGCAGTGTACTGGGGGGCCTAAATTTGACAGCACAACTCTTCTTT. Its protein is CACGSVLGGLNLTAQLFF.

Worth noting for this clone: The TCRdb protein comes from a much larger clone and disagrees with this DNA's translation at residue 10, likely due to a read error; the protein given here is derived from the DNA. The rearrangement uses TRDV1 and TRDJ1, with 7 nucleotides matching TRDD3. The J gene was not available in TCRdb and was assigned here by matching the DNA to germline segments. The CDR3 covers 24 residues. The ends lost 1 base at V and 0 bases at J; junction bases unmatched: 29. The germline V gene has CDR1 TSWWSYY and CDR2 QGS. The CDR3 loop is CALGERGNLCFSSGGIHYTDKLIF. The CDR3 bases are TGTGCTCTTGGGGAACGGGGAAATCTATGCTTTTCTTCCGGGGGGATCCACTACACCGATAAACTCATCTTT.

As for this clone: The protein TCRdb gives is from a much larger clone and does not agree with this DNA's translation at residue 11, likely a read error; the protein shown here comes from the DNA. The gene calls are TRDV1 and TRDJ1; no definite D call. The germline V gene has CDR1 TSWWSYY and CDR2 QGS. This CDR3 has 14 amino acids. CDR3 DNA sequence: TGTGCTCTTGGGGATTTAACCAGTGCCGATAGACTCATCTTT. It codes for CALGDLTSADRLIF.

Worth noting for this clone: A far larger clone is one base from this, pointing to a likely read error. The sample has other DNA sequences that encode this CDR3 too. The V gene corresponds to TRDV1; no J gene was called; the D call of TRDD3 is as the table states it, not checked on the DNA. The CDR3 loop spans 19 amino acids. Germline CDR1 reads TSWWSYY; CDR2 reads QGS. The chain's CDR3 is CALGSFIRGFRSYTDKLIF. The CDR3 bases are TGTGCTCTTGGGTCCTTCATCCGGGGATTCCGATCGTACACCGATAAGCTCATCTTT.

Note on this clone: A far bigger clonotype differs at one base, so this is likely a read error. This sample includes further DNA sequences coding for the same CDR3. The CDR3 nucleotides are TGTGCCTGTGACACCGTACTGGGGGATACGCGGGCTCTGACAGCACAACTCTTCTTT. It yields the protein CACDTVLGDTRALTAQLFF. The rearrangement joins TRDV2 to TRDJ2; TRDD3 agrees at 13 bases. The J gene is not listed in TCRdb, so it was assigned here from a DNA match to germline. The germline gives CDR1 GEAIGNYY, CDR2 EKD. Trimming cost V 0 bases and J 3 bases; bases outside gene matches: 9. This CDR3 has 19 amino acids.

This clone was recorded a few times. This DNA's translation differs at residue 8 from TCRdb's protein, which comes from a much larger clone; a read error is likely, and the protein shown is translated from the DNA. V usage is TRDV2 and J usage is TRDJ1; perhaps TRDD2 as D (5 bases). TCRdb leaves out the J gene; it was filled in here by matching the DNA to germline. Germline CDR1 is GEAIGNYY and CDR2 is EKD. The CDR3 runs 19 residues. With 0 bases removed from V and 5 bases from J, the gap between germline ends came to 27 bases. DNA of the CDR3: TGTGCCTGTGACACCCTCCGAAGGGGCCCTTCACCTACGATGGATAAACTCATCTTT. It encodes CACDTLRRGPSPTMDKLIF.

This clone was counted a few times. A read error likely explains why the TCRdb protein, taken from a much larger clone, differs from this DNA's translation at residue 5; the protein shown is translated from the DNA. The chain's CDR3 is CACDINLGDTADKLIF. The DNA for the CDR3 is TGTGCCTGTGACATCAACCTAGGGGATACGGCCGATAAACTCATCTTT. The chain has TRDV2 and TRDJ1, with 9 bases that match TRDD3. TCRdb leaves out the J gene; it was filled in here by matching the DNA to germline. This CDR3 is built from 16 residues. V shed 2 bases and J 3 bases; nucleotides not matched to a gene: 9. Germline CDR1 and CDR2: GEAIGNYY and EKD.

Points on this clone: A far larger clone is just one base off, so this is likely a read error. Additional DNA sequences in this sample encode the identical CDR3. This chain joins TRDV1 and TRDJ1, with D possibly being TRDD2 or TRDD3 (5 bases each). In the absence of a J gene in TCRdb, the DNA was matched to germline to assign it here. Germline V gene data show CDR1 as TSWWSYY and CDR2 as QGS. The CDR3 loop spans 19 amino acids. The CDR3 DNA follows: TGTGCCCTTGGGGAACTTGAGAGAAACCTACCTCGTAACACCGATAAACTCATCTTT. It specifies CALGELERNLPRNTDKLIF.

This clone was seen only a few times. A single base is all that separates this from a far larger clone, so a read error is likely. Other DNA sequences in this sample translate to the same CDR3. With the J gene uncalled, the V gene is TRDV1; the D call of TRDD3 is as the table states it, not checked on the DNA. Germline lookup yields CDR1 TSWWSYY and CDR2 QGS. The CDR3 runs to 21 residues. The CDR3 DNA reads TGTGCTCTTGGGGAGCGGTCTCGAGGGCTACCTTCTGGGGGATACACCGATAAGCTCATCTTT. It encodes CALGERSRGLPSGGYTDKLIF.

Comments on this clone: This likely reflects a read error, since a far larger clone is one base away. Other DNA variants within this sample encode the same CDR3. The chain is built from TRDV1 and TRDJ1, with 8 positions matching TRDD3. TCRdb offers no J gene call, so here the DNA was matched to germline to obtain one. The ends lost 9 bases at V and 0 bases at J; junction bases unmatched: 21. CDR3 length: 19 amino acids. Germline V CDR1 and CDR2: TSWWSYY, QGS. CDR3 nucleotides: TGTGCTCTAGACGAGATTCCCCTTGACTGGGGGGGGTACACCGATAAACTCATCTTT. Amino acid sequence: CALDEIPLDWGGYTDKLIF.

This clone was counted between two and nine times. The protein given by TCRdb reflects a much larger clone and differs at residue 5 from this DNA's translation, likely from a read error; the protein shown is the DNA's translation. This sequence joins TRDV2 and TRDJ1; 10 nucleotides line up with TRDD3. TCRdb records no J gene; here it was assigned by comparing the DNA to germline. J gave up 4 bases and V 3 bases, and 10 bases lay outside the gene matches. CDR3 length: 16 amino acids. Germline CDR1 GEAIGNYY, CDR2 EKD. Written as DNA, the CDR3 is TGTGCCTGTGACCCAAGTCGGGGGATACGAGACGATAAACTCATCTTT. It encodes CACDPSRGIRDDKLIF.

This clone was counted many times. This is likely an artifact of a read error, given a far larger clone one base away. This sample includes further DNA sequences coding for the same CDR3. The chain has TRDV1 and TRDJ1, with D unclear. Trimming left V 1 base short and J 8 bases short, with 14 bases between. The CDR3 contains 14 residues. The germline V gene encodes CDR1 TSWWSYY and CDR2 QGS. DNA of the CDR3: TGTGCTCTTGGGGAACCGGATCCGTTGCTGAAACTCATCTTT. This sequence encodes CALGEPDPLLKLIF.

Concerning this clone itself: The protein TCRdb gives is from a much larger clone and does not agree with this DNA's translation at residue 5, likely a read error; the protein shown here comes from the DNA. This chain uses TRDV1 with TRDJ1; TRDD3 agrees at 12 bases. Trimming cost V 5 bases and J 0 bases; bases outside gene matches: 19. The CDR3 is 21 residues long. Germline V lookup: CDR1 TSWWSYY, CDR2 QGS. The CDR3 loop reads CALGFPNWGIPSVGYTDKLIF. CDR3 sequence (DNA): TGTGCTCTTGGGTTCCCTAACTGGGGGATACCCTCCGTCGGGTACACCGATAAACTCATCTTT.

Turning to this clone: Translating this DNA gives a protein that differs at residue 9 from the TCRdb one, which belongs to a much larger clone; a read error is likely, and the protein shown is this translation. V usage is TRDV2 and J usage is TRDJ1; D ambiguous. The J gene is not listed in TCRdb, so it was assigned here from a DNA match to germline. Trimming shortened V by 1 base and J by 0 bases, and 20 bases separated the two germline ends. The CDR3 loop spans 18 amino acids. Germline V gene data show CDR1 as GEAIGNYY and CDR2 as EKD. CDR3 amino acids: CACDTMEGRSPYTDKLIF. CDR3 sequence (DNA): TGTGCCTGTGACACGATGGAAGGGAGATCCCCGTACACCGATAAACTCATCTTT.

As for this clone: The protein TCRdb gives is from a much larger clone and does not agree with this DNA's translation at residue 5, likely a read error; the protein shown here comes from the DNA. CDR3 protein: CACDSLGDTLPVADKLIF. Here the CDR3 DNA reads TGTGCCTGTGACTCCCTCGGGGATACGCTTCCCGTCGCCGATAAACTCATCTTT. The chain couples TRDV2 to TRDJ1, with 9 bases lining up with TRDD3. The J gene, not given by TCRdb, was assigned here from a germline match of the nucleotide sequence. There are 18 residues in the CDR3. After removal of 3 bases from V and 3 bases from J, the junction contained 16 bases not matched to a gene. Germline assignment: CDR1 GEAIGNYY and CDR2 EKD.

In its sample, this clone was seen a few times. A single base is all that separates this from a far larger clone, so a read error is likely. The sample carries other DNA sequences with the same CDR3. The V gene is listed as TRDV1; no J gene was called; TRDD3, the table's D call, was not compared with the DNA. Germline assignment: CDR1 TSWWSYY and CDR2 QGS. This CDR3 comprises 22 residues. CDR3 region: CALGELRLTFWGKTSYTDKLIF. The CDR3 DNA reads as TGTGCTCTTGGGGAACTAAGACTGACCTTCTGGGGGAAAACTAGCTACACCGATAAACTAATCTTT.

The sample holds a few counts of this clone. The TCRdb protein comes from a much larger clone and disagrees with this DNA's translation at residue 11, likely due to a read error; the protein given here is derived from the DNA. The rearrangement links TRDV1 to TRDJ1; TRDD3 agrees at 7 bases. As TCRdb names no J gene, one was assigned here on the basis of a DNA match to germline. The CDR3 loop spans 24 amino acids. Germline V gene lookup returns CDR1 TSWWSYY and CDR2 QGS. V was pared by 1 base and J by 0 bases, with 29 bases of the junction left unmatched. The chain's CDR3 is CALGERDTSGVLTPDGVNTDKLIF. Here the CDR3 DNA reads TGTGCTCTTGGGGAACGGGATACAAGCGGGGTACTAACCCCCGATGGAGTTAACACCGATAAACTCATCTTT.

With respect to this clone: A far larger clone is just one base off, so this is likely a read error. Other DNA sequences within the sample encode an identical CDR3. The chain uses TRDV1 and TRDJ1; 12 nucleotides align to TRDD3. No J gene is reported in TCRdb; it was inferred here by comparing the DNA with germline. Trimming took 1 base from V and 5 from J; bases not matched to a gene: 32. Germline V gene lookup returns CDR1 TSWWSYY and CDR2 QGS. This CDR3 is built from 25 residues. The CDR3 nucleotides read TGTGCTCTTGGGGAACAGGGCAATCCTACGAACAAAGTCTGGGGGATACGATGGCCCACTGATAAACTCATCTTT. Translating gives CALGEQGNPTNKVWGIRWPTDKLIF.

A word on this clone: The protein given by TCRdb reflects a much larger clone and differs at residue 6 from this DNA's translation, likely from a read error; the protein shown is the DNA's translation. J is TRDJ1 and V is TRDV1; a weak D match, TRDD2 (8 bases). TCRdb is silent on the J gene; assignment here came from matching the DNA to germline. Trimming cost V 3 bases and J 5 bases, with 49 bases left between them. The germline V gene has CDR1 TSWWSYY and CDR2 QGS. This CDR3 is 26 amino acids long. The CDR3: CALGDPFFLRKSVLGTPIRPIDKLIF. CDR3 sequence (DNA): TGTGCTCTTGGGGACCCTTTCTTCCTACGTAAAAGTGTACTGGGGACCCCCATTCGTCCGATTGATAAACTCATCTTT.

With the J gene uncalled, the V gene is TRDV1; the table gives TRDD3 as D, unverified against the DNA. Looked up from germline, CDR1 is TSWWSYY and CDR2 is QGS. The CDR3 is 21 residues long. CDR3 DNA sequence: TGTGCTCTTGGGGCCCCATTCCAGACTGGGGGGCACCCGTGGGCCACCGATAAACTCATCTTC. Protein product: CALGAPFQTGGHPWATDKLIF.

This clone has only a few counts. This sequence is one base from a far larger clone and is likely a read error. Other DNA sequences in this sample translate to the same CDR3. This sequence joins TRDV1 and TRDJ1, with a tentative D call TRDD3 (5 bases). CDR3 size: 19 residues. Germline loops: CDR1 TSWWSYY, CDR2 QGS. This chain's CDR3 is CALGEPPGVIPQYADKLIF. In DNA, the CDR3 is TGCGCTCTTGGGGAGCCGCCGGGGGTTATCCCCCAGTACGCCGATAAACTCATCTTT.